The 12 T cell receptor beta chains presented below share a single source sample, sequenced in a study of Graves' ophthalmopathy and Graves' hyperthyroidism. RNA served as the template for amplifying TCR beta CDR3 regions. First-round RT-PCR relied on HTBI primers, and a second-round multiplex PCR came next. Using its own MiXCR run on the multiplex PCR reads, TCRdb lists one record per CDR3 protein. The sample yields about 480,000 distinct CDR3 sequences, approximately 15% seen once. Input material: blood. The receptors stem from a woman younger than 45 with Graves' ophthalmopathy.

This clonotype was picked up a small number of times. The CDR3 DNA reads as TGTGCCAGCAGTTATTTGAGGGGGCAGGGGCTTCCCGAGCAGTACTTC. Translating it yields CASSYLRGQGLPEQYF. This chain uses TRBV6-5 with TRBJ2-7; 7 nucleotides agree with TRBD1. Per germline, CDR1 MNHEY and CDR2 SVGAGI. The V segment lost 3 bases and the J segment 6 bases; nucleotides outside the gene matches: 14. This CDR3 spans 16 amino acids.

The genes are TRBV30 and TRBJ2-5; D might be TRBD1 (6 bases). Between the trimmed V and J ends, which lost 0 bases and 5 bases, there was a span of 13 bases. This CDR3 region has 14 residues. The germline V gene encodes CDR1 GTSNPN and CDR2 SVGIG (reference sequence). CDR3 coding DNA: TGTGCCTGGAGTGTGGGGGCCGAAAGGGAGACCCAGTACTTC. It yields the protein CAWSVGAERETQYF.

The V gene is TRBV12-3 or TRBV12-4, the J gene TRBJ2-5; D might be TRBD1 or TRBD2, each matching 6 bases. The CDR3 runs to 16 residues. V was pared by 5 bases and J by 5 bases, with 21 bases between. The CDR3 nucleotides read TGTGCCAGCAGTCCCGGTTACAGGGAGGTGAGGGAGACCCAGTACTTC. Encoded protein: CASSPGYREVRETQYF.

This clonotype has ten or more counts. The genes are TRBV30 and TRBJ2-2; TRBD2 matches at 9 bases. The CDR3 runs to 15 residues. In germline, CDR1 is GTSNPN, CDR2 SVGIG (reference sequence). The V gene end was trimmed by 2 bases and the J gene end by 5 bases; junction bases not matched to a gene: 6. Written as DNA, the CDR3 is TGTGCCTGGAGTCTTAGCGGGAGCGGGACCGGGGAGCTGTTTTTT. It encodes CAWSLSGSGTGELFF.

This clonotype has ten or more counts. CDR3: CATSRDRGSNQPQHF. CDR3 bases: TGTGCCACCAGCCGGGACAGGGGGTCCAATCAGCCCCAGCATTTT. The chain recombines TRBV15 with TRBJ1-5, with 11 positions matching TRBD1. Losses at the gene ends were 5 bases for V and 3 bases for J; bases not matched to a gene: 3. The germline V gene encodes CDR1 LNHNV and CDR2 YYDKDF (reference sequence). CDR3 length: 15 amino acids.

In this sample, this clonotype turned up many times. The rearrangement links TRBV19 to TRBJ2-7, with a weak D call TRBD1 (6 bases). From germline, CDR1 is LNHDA and CDR2 SQIVND (reference sequence). The CDR3 loop spans 17 amino acids. Trimming left V 4 bases short and J 3 bases short, with 22 bases between. CDR3 amino acids: CASSTPLWDNSGYEQYF. CDR3 DNA: TGTGCCAGTAGTACCCCTCTTTGGGACAATTCGGGCTACGAGCAGTACTTC. The entire variable domain, with the rest obtained from reference TRBV19 and TRBJ2-7, is as follows: DGGITQSPKYLFRKEGQNVTLSCEQNLNHDAMYWYRQDPGQGLRLIYYSQIVNDFQKGDIAEGYSVSREKKESFPLTVTSAQKNPTAFYLCASSTPLWDNSGYEQYFGPGTRLTVT.

This clonotype was recorded many times. The chain carries TRBV30 and TRBJ2-5, with a possible D match to TRBD2 (5 bases). CDR3 length: 12 residues. CDR1 is GTSNPN, CDR2 SVGIG, per germline (reference sequence). The ends were cut back, 4 bases at V and 5 bases at J, with 11 bases in the middle. CDR3 sequence (DNA): TGTGCCTGGAAAGAGGGTGGGGAGACCCAGTACTTC. This translates into CAWKEGGETQYF. The full variable domain, with the rest looked up from reference TRBV30 and TRBJ2-5, is SQTIHQWPATLVQPVGSPLSLECTVEGTSNPNLYWYRQAAGRGLQLLFYSVGIGQISSEVPQNLSASRPQDRQFILSSKKLLLSDSGFYLCAWKEGGETQYFGPGTRLLVL.

The rearrangement uses TRBV9 and TRBJ2-7; unclear D gene. Germline CDR1 is SGDLS and CDR2 is YYNGEE. V was trimmed by 2 bases and J by 3 bases, leaving 15 bases between them. CDR3 length equals 15 residues. As DNA, the CDR3 is TGTGCCAGCAGCGTCGACATTAAAGGCTTCTACGAGCAGTACTTC. It is translated as CASSVDIKGFYEQYF.

The sample holds many counts of this clonotype. The chain links TRBV12-3 or TRBV12-4 to TRBJ2-2, with a possible D match to TRBD1 (5 bases). Between the trimmed V and J ends, which lost 7 bases and 6 bases, there was a span of 15 bases. The CDR3 is 14 amino acids. In DNA form, the CDR3 reads TGTGCCAGCACCCCAGGGATTGTTCCCGGGGAGCTGTTTTTT. Its protein is CASTPGIVPGELFF.

The chain links TRBV12-3 or TRBV12-4 to TRBJ2-7; possibly TRBD2 for D (7 bases). V lost 4 bases, J lost 4 bases, and 11 bases lay in between. The CDR3 extends over 13 amino acids. DNA of the CDR3: TGTGCCAGCAGTTGGGGGGGGCGGTACGAGCAGTACTTC. This gives the protein CASSWGGRYEQYF.

This clonotype occurred many times. The CDR3 DNA reads TGCGCCAGCAGCTTCGGACAGGGGAGGTCCTACGAGCAGTACTTC. Translation gives CASSFGQGRSYEQYF. The V and J genes are TRBV5-1 and TRBJ2-7, with 9 bases lining up with TRBD1. This CDR3 region has 15 residues. Trimming cost V 2 bases and J 1 base; bases outside gene matches: 4. Germline CDR1 SGHRS, CDR2 YFSETQ. Using reference TRBV5-1 and TRBJ2-7 for the parts outside the CDR3, the full variable domain is KAGVTQTPRYLIKTRGQQVTLSCSPISGHRSVSWYQQTPGQGLQFLFEYFSETQRNKGNFPGRFSGRQFSNSRSEMNVSTLELGDSALYLCASSFGQGRSYEQYFGPGTRLTVT.

This chain joins TRBV20-1 and TRBJ1-5; 10 bases align to TRBD1. The length of the CDR3 is 14 residues. The V gene's germline CDR1 is DFQATT and CDR2 SNEGSKA (reference sequence). With V trimmed by 6 bases and J by 3 bases, 5 bases remained unmatched. CDR3 in amino acids: CSAGDRGPNQPQHF. In DNA, the CDR3 is TGCAGTGCGGGGGACAGGGGACCCAATCAGCCCCAGCATTTT.